The 3 T cell receptor beta chains below all came from one sample that was sequenced in a study of identical twins. TCRdb independently ran MiXCR on the 5' RACE reads; one entry per CDR3 protein. The repertoire includes about 700,000 distinct CDR3 sequences, over 5% of them detected once, and 1.5% to 2% sits in the top ten. Source material: naive T cells sorted from blood. The receptors come from a man aged 18 to 29 in good health.

The rearrangement links TRBV5-6 to TRBJ2-4; perhaps TRBD2 as D (5 bases). The CDR3 loop spans 15 amino acids. Trimming pared 0 bases from V and 0 bases from J, leaving 7 bases between. Germline-derived CDR1 and CDR2 are SGHDT and YYEEEE. The CDR3 DNA follows: TGTGCCAGCAGCTTGGTCGGGGAAGCCAAAAACATTCAGTACTTC. Translated, it gives CASSLVGEAKNIQYF.

This clonotype was observed at least ten times. The rearrangement uses TRBV5-1 and TRBJ2-7, with 8 bases identical to TRBD2. The length of the CDR3 is 15 residues. Per germline, CDR1 SGHRS and CDR2 YFSETQ. V dropped 0 bases and J dropped 2; count of bases not matched to a gene: 4. CDR3 in amino acids: CASSLAGLGTYEQYF. In nucleotides, the CDR3 is TGCGCCAGCAGCTTGGCGGGACTAGGAACCTACGAGCAGTACTTC.

The sample holds many counts of this clonotype. J is TRBJ2-3 and V is TRBV29-1; D is unresolved. With 7 bases removed from V and 2 bases from J, the gap between germline ends came to 19 bases. CDR1 is SQVTM, CDR2 ANQGSEA, per germline. CDR3 length: 15 amino acids. Here the CDR3 reads CSGAGRRTLTDTQYF. Written as DNA, the CDR3 is TGCAGCGGGGCCGGCCGGCGGACCCTCACAGATACGCAGTATTTT.